This TCR beta chain was captured by sequencing in a study of shared clonotypes between healthy human individuals. Regarding the study as a whole: Several donors showed sharing of approximately 5% of naive CD4 clonotypes.

Germline CDR1 reads LGHNA; CDR2 reads YSLEER. The CDR3 covers 17 residues. Between the trimmed V and J ends, which lost 0 bases and 4 bases, there was a span of 15 bases. Clones were read by immunoSEQ multiplex PCR, and TCRdb kept only the in-frame ones, dropping some. The table records 2.3 million or so clones, 85% to 95% of them present only once. As to this clone: Its antigen is unidentified.

Sequenced input: naive CD4+ T cells from PBMCs. Subset of the sample: CD45RA+ positively selected. This sequence originates from a man between 18 and 29 years old in good health. Some clones in this sample may be carry-over from other donors' samples. The chain carries TRBV4-3 and TRBJ2-2; D gene unclear. The CDR3, as DNA: TGCGCCAGCAGCCAAGATTTTATGGGATGGTTCACCGGGGAGCTGTTTTTT. It encodes CASSQDFMGWFTGELFF.